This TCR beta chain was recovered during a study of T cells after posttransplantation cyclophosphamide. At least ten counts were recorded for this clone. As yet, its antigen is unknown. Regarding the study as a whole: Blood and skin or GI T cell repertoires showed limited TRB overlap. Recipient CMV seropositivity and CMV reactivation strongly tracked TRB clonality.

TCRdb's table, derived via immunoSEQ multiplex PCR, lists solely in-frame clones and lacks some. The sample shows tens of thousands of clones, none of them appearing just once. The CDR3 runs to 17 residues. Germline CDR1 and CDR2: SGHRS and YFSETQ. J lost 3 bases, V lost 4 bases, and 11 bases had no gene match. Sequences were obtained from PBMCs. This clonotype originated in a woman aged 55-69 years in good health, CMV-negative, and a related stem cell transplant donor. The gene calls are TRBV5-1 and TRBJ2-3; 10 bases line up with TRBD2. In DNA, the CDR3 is TGCGCCAGCAGCCGCTTCCTAGCGGGAGCATCTACAGATACGCAGTATTTT. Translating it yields CASSRFLAGASTDTQYF.